The rows below give T cell receptor beta chains drawn from one sample of a study of blood T cell repertoires in COVID-19. The repertoire was sequenced with immunoSEQ multiplex PCR; TCRdb's copy has only in-frame clones and lacks some. The repertoire holds tens of thousands of clones, with roughly 90% as singletons. The sequenced sample was peripheral blood. The receptors were gathered from an elderly man in a cohort sampled during active COVID-19. Each CDR3 is given with its conserved first and last residue. D genes are given only for firm matches. Not every row has a clone size; where given, it reads once, few, many or a size class.

CDR3 | DNA | J | V | size | D
CASSSAGGNYGYTF | TGTGCCAGCAGCTCGGCGGGGGGCAACTATGGCTACACCTTC | TRBJ1-2 | TRBV7-2 | NA | NA
CATSAGGAETQYF | TGTGCCACCAGTGCCGGGGGGGCCGAGACCCAGTACTTC | TRBJ2-5 | TRBV24-1 | NA | TRBD2
CASSLVGGGDGPDTQYF | TGCGCCAGCAGCTTGGTTGGAGGGGGCGACGGTCCAGATACGCAGTATTTT | TRBJ2-3 | TRBV5-1 | NA | NA
CASSKDFTGCTEAFF | TGTGCCAGCAGCAAAGATTTCACAGGGTGCACTGAAGCTTTCTTT | TRBJ1-1 | TRBV21-1 | NA | NA
CASTRDGLEFSYEQFF | TGTGCCAGCACTCGGGACGGACTAGAGTTTTCTTATGAGCAGTTCTTC | TRBJ2-1 | TRBV6-6 | NA | TRBD2
CASSLAPGQGRDDTQYF | TGTGCCAGCAGTTTAGCGCCTGGACAGGGACGTGATGATACGCAGTATTTT | TRBJ2-3 | TRBV27 | many | TRBD1
CASSYSRLIGYTF | TGTGCCAGCAGTTACTCTAGATTAATTGGCTACACCTTC | TRBJ1-2 | TRBV6-2/TRBV6-3 | NA | NA
CASSDGGGIGKLFF | TGTGCCAGCAGTGATGGGGGGGGGATAGGAAAACTGTTTTTT | TRBJ1-4 | TRBV6-1 | NA | NA
CATSDAQGAAYNEQFF | TGTGCCACCAGTGATGCCCAGGGGGCTGCCTACAATGAGCAGTTCTTC | TRBJ2-1 | TRBV24-1 | NA | TRBD1
CATSDRDRSPRLPQHF | TGTGCCACCAGTGACCGGGACAGGTCCCCAAGGTTGCCCCAGCATTTT | TRBJ1-5 | TRBV24-1 | NA | TRBD1
CASSLLRGSTDTQYF | TGTGCCAGCAGCTTACTGCGGGGGAGCACAGATACGCAGTATTTT | TRBJ2-3 | TRBV7-9 | NA | TRBD2
CASSEGRRGVAKNIQYF | TGTGCCAGCAGTGAAGGCCGGCGGGGGGTAGCCAAAAACATTCAGTACTTC | TRBJ2-4 | TRBV2 | NA | TRBD2
CASSSSGGRTEAFF | TGTGCCAGCAGTTCGTCAGGGGGTCGCACTGAAGCTTTCTTT | TRBJ1-1 | TRBV7-2 | NA | TRBD1
CASSRGNEQFF | TGTGCCAGCAGTAGGGGAAATGAGCAGTTCTTC | TRBJ2-1 | TRBV6-5 | NA | NA
CASSPGAETQYF | TGTGCCAGCTCACCAGGAGCAGAGACCCAGTACTTC | TRBJ2-5 | TRBV18 | NA | NA
CATRSPTGYNSPLHF | TGTGCCACCCGGTCCCCTACGGGATATAATTCACCCCTCCACTTT | TRBJ1-6 | TRBV27 | NA | NA